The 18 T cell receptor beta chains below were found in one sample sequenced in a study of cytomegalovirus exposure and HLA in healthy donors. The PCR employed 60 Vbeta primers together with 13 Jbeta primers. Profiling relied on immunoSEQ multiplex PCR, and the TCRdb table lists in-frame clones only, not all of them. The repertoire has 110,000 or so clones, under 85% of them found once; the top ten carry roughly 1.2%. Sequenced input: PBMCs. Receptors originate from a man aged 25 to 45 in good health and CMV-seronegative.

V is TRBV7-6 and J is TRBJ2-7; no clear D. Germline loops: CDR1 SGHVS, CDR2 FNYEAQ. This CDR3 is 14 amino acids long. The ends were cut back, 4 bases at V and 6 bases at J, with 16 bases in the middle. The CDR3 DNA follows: TGTGCCAGCAGCTCCCTTGACAAATCGATCGAGCAGTACTTC. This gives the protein CASSSLDKSIEQYF.

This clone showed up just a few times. CDR3 in amino acids: CASSSSGEFNEQFF. In DNA form, the CDR3 reads TGTGCCAGCAGTTCCAGCGGGGAATTCAATGAGCAGTTCTTC. J is TRBJ2-1 and V is TRBV6-6; 7 bases are a match to TRBD2. Trimming cost V 4 bases and J 6 bases; bases outside gene matches: 6. There are 14 residues in the CDR3. CDR1 and CDR2 (germline): MNHNY, SVGAGI (reference sequence).

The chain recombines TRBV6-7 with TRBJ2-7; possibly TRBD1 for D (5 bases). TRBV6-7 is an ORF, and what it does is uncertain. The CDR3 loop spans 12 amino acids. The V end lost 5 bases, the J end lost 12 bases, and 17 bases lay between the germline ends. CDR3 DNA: TGTGCCAGCAGTACGCAGGGCCGTGGTCGGTACTTC. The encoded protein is CASSTQGRGRYF.

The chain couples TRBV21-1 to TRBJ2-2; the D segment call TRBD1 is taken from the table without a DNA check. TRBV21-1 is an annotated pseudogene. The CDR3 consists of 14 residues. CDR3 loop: CASSKGQHTGELFF. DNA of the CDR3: TGTGCCAGCAGCAAGGGGCAGCACACCGGGGAGCTGTTTTTT.

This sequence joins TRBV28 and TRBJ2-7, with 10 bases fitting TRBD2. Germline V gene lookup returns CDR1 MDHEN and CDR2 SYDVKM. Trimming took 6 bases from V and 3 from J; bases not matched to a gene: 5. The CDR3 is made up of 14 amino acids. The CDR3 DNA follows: TGTGCCAGCAGCGTGGGGACTAGCGTCTACGAGCAGTACTTC. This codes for CASSVGTSVYEQYF.

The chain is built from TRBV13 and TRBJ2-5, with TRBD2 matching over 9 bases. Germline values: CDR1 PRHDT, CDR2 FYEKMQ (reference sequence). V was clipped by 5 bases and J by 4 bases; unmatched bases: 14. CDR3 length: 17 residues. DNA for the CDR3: TGTGCCAGCAGCCTCTCGTTGCGGGGGGGCGGATCAGAGACCCAGTACTTC. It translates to CASSLSLRGGGSETQYF. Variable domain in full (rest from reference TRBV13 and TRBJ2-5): AAGVIQSPRHLIKEKRETATLKCYPIPRHDTVYWYQQGPGQDPQFLISFYEKMQSDKGSIPDRFSAQQFSDYHSELNMSSLELGDSALYFCASSLSLRGGGSETQYFGPGTRLLVL.

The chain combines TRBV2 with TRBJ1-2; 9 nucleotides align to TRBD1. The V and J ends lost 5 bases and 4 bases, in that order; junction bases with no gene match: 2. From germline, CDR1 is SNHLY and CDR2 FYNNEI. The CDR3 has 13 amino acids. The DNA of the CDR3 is TGTGCCAGCAGTATACAGGGGGCCTATGGCTACACCTTC. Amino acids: CASSIQGAYGYTF.

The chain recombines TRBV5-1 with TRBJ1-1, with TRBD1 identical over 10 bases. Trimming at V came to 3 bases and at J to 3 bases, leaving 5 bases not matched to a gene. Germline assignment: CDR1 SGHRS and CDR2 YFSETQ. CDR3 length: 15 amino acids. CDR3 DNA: TGCGCCAGCAGCTCGGAGACAGGGGGCTACACTGAAGCTTTCTTT. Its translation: CASSSETGGYTEAFF.

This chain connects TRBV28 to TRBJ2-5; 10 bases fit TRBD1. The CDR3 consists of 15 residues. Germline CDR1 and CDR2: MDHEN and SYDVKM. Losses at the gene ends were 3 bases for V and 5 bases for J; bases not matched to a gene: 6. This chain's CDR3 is CASSLGDRGGETQYF. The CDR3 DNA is TGTGCCAGCAGTTTGGGGGACAGGGGTGGCGAGACCCAGTACTTC.

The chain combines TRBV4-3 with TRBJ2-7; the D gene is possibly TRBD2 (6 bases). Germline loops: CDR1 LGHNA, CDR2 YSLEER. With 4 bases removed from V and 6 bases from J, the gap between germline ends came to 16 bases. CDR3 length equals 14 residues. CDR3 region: CASSPGLARGEQYF. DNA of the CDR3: TGCGCCAGCAGCCCGGGACTTGCCCGTGGCGAGCAGTACTTC.

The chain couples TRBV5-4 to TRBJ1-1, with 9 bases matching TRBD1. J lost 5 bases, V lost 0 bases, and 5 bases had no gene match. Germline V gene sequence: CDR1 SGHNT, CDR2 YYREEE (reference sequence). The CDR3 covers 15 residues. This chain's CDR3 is CASSLDRQGVTEAFF. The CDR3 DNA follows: TGTGCCAGCAGCTTGGACAGACAGGGGGTAACTGAAGCTTTCTTT. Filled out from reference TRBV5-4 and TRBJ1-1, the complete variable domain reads ETGVTQSPTHLIKTRGQQVTLRCSSQSGHNTVSWYQQALGQGPQFIFQYYREEENGRGNFPPRFSGLQFPNYSSELNVNALELDDSALYLCASSLDRQGVTEAFFGQGTRLTVV.

CDR3 residues: CASSQGTDYGYTF. CDR3 nucleotide sequence: TGCGCCAGCAGCCAAGGGACAGACTATGGCTACACCTTC. The gene calls are TRBV4-1 and TRBJ1-2; possibly TRBD1 for D (6 bases). The CDR3 is 13 residues long. Germline lookup yields CDR1 MGHRA and CDR2 YSYEKL. Trimming shortened V by 1 base and J by 3 bases, and 6 bases separated the two germline ends.

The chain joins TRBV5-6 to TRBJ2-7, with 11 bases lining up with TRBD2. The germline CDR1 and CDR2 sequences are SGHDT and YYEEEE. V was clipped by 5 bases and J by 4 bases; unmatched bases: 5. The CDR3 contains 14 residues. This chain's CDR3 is CASRTSGGLYEQYF. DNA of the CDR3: TGTGCCAGCAGAACTAGCGGGGGTCTATACGAGCAGTACTTC. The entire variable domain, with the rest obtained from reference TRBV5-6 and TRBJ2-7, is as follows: DAGVTQSPTHLIKTRGQQVTLRCSPKSGHDTVSWYQQALGQGPQFIFQYYEEEERQRGNFPDRFSGHQFPNYSSELNVNALLLGDSALYLCASRTSGGLYEQYFGPGTRLTVT.

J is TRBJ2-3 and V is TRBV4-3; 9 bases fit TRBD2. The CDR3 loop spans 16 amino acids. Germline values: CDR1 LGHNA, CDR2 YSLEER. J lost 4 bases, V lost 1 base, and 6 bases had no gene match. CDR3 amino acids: CASSQGAAGGADTQYF. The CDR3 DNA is TGCGCCAGCAGCCAAGGGGCAGCGGGGGGCGCAGATACGCAGTATTTT.

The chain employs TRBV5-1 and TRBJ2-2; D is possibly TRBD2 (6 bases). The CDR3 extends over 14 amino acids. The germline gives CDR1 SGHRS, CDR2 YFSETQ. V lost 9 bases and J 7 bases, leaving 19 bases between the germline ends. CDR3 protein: CATNQDQAGGELFF. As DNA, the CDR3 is TGCGCCACCAACCAGGACCAAGCGGGCGGGGAGCTGTTTTTT.

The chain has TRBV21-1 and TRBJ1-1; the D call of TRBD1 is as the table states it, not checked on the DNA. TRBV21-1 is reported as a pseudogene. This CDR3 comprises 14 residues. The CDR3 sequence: CASSKVQKNTEAFF. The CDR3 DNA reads TGTGCCAGCAGCAAAGTCCAAAAAAACACTGAAGCTTTCTTT.

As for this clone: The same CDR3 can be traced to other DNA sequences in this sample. The CDR3 is CASSVARRGDTQYF. For the CDR3, the DNA is TGTGCCAGCAGCGTAGCCCGACGGGGGGATACGCAGTATTTT. V gene TRBV9 combines with J gene TRBJ2-3; a weak D match, TRBD2 (6 bases). This CDR3 is built from 14 residues. Trimming removed 0 bases from V and 6 bases from J, with 11 bases in between. Germline assignment: CDR1 SGDLS and CDR2 YYNGEE.

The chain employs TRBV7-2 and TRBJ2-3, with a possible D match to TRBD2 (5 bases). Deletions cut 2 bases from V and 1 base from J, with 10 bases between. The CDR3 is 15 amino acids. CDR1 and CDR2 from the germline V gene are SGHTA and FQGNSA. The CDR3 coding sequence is TGTGCCAGCAGCTTATTTCGGGGAGGCACAGATACGCAGTATTTT. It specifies CASSLFRGGTDTQYF.